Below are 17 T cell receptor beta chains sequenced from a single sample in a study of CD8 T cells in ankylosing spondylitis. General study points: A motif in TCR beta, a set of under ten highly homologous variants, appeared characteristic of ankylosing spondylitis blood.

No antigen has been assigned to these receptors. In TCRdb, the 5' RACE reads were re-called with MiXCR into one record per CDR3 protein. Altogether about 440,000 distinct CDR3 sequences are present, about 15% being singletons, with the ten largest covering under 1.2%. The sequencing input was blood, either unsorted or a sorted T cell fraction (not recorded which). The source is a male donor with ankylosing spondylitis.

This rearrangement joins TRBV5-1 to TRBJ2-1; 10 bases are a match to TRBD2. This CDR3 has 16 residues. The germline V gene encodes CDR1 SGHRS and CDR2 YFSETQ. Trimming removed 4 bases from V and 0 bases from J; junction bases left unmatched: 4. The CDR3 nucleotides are TGCGCCAGCAGCCTGACTAGCGGGCCCTCCTACAATGAGCAGTTCTTC. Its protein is CASSLTSGPSYNEQFF.

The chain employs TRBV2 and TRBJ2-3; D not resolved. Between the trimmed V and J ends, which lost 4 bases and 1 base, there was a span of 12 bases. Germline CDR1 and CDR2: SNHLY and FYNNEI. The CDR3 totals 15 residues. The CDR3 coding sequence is TGTGCCAGCAGTGGGTGGAATTCGGGCACAGATACGCAGTATTTT. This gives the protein CASSGWNSGTDTQYF. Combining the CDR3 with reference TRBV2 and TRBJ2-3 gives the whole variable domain EPEVTQTPSHQVTQMGQEVILRCVPISNHLYFYWYRQILGQKVEFLVSFYNNEISEKSEIFDDQFSVERPDGSNFTLKIRSTKLEDSAMYFCASSGWNSGTDTQYFGPGTRLTVL.

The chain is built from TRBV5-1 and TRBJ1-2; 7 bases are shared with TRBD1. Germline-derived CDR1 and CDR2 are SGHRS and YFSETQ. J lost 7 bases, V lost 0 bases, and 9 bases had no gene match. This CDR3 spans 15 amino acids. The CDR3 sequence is CASSLEAAGGSGYTF. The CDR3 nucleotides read TGCGCCAGCAGCTTGGAAGCAGCAGGGGGGAGTGGCTACACCTTC.

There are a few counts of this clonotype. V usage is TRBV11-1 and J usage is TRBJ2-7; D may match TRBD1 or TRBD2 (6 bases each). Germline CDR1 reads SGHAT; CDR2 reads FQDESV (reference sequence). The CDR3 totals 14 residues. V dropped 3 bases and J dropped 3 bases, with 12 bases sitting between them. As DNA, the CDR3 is TGTGCCAGCAGCTTTAGGGGGGACCACTACGAGCAGTACTTC. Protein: CASSFRGDHYEQYF.

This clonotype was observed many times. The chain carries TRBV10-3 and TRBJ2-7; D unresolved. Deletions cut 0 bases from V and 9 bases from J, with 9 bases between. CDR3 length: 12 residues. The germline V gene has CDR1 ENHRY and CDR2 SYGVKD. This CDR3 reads CAISESGLLQYF. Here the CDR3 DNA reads TGTGCCATCAGTGAGTCTGGCCTTCTGCAGTACTTC.

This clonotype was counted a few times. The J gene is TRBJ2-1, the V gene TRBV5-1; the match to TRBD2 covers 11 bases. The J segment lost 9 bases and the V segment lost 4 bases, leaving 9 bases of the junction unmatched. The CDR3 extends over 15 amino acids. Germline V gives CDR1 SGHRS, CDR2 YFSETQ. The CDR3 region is CASSLGLAVRGEQFF. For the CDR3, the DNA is TGCGCCAGCAGCCTGGGACTAGCGGTCAGAGGTGAGCAGTTCTTC.

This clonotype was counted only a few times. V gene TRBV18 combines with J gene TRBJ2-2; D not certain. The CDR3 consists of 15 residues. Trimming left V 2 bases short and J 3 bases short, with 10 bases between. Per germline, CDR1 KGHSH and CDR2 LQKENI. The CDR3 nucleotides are TGTGCCAGCTCACCAAAGGGCACCTACACCGGGGAGCTGTTTTTT. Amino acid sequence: CASSPKGTYTGELFF.

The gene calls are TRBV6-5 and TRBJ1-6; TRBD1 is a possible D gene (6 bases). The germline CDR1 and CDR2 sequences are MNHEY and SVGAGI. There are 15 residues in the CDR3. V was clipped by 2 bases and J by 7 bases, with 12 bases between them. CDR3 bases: TGTGCCAGCAGTTACACCCAGGGGCGGAATTCACCCCTCCACTTT. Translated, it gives CASSYTQGRNSPLHF.

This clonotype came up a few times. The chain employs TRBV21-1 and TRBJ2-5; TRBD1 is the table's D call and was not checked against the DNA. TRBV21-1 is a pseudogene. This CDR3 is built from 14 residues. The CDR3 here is CASSNPDRQETQYF. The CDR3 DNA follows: TGTGCCAGCAGCAATCCGGACAGACAAGAGACCCAGTACTTC.

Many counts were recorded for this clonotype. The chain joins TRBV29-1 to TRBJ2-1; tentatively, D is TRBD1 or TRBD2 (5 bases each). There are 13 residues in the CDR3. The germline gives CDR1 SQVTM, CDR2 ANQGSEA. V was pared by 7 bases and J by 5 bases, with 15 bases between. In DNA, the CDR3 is TGCAGCGCCCCCGGGGCGCCGGACAATGAGCAGTTCTTC. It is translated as CSAPGAPDNEQFF.

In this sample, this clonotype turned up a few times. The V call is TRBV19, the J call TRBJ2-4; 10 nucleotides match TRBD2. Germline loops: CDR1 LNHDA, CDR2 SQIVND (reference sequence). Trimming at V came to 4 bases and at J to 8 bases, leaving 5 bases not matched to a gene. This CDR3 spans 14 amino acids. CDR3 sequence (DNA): TGTGCCAGTAGTACTAGCGGGAGTAGGTACATTCAGTACTTC. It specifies CASSTSGSRYIQYF. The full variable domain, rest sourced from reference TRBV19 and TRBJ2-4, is DGGITQSPKYLFRKEGQNVTLSCEQNLNHDAMYWYRQDPGQGLRLIYYSQIVNDFQKGDIAEGYSVSREKKESFPLTVTSAQKNPTAFYLCASSTSGSRYIQYFGAGTRLSVL.

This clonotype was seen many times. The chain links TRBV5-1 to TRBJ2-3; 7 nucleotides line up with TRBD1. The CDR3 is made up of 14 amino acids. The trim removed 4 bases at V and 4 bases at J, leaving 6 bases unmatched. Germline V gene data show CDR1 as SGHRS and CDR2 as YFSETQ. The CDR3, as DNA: TGCGCCAGCAGCACCGGGACAGAGTCAGATACGCAGTATTTT. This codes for CASSTGTESDTQYF.

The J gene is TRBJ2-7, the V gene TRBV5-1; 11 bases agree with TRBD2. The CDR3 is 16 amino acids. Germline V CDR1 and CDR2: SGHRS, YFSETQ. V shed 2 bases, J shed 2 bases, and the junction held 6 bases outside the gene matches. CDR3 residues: CASSFHGTSGAYEQYF. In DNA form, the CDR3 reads TGCGCCAGCAGCTTTCACGGGACTAGCGGAGCCTACGAGCAGTACTTC.

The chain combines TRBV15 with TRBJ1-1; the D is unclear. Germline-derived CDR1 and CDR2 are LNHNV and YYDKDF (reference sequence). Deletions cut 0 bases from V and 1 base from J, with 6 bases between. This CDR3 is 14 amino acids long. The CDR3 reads CATSRENRNTEAFF. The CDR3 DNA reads TGTGCCACCAGCAGAGAGAACAGGAACACTGAAGCTTTCTTT.

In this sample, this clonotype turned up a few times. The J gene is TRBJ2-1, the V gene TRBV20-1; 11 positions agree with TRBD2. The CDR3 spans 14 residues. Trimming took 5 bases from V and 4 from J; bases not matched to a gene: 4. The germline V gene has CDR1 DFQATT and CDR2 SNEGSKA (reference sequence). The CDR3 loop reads CSALSGRGYNEQFF. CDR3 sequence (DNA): TGCAGTGCTCTTAGCGGGAGGGGATACAATGAGCAGTTCTTC.

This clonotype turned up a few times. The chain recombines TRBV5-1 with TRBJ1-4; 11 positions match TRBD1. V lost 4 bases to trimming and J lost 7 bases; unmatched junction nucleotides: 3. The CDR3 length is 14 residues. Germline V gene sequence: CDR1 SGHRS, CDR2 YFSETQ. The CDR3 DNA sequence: TGCGCCAGCAGCCCAGGACAGGGGGCTGAAAAACTGTTTTTT. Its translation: CASSPGQGAEKLFF.

The CDR3 is CASSYQTGRETQYF. The CDR3, as DNA: TGTGCCAGCAGTTACCAGACAGGGCGAGAGACCCAGTACTTC. The chain couples TRBV6-5 to TRBJ2-5, with TRBD1 matching 7 bases. The CDR3 covers 14 residues. From germline, CDR1 is MNHEY and CDR2 SVGAGI. After removal of 2 bases from V and 4 bases from J, the junction contained 4 bases not matched to a gene.